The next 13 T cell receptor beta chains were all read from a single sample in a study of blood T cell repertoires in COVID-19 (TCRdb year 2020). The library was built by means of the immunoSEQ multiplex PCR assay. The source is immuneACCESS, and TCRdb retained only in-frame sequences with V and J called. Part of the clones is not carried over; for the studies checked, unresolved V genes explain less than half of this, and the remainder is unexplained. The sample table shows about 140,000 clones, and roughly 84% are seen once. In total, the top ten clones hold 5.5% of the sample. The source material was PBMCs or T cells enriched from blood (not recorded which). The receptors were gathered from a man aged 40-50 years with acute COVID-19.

The CDR3 DNA reads as TGTGCCAGCAGTGGCAGGGTTACCGGGGAGCTGTTTTTT. Amino acids: CASSGRVTGELFF. The J gene is TRBJ2-2, the V gene TRBV7-9; D perhaps matches TRBD1 (5 bases). CDR1 and CDR2 from the germline V gene are SEHNR and FQNEAQ (reference sequence). This CDR3 is 13 amino acids long. Trimming pared 6 bases from V and 5 bases from J, leaving 10 bases between.

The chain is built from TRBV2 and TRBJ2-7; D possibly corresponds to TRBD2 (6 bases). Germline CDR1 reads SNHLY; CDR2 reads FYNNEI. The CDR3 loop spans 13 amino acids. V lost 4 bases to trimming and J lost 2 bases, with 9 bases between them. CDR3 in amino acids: CASSGGITYEQYF. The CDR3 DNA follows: TGTGCCAGCAGTGGCGGGATAACCTACGAGCAGTACTTC.

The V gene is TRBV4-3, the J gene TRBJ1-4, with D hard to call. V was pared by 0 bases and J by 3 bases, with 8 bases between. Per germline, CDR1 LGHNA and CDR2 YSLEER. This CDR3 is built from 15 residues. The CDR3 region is CASSQDPGSNEKLFF. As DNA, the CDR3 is TGCGCCAGCAGCCAAGATCCGGGGTCTAATGAAAAACTGTTTTTT.

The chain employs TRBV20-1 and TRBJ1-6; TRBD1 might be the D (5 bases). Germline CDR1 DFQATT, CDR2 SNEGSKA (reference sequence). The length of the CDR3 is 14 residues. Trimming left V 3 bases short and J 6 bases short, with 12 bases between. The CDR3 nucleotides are TGCAGTGCTAGTCAGGGACTCCTTAATTCACCCCTCCACTTT. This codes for CSASQGLLNSPLHF.

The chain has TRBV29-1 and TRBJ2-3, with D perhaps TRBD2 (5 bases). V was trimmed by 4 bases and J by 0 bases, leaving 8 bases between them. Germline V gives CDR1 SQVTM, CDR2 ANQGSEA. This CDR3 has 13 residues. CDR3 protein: CSVGASSTDTQYF. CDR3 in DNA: TGCAGCGTTGGGGCTAGCAGCACAGATACGCAGTATTTT.

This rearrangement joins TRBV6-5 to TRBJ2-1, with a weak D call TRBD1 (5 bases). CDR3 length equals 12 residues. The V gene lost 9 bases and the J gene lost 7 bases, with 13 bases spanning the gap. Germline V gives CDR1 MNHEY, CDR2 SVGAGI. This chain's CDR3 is CASRTGWNEQFF. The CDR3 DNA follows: TGTGCCAGTAGAACAGGTTGGAATGAGCAGTTCTTC.

CDR3 loop: CATTRLGGQNTEAFF. The CDR3 DNA reads TGTGCCACCACGCGGCTAGGGGGACAAAACACTGAAGCTTTCTTT. The J gene is TRBJ1-1, the V gene TRBV19; a weak D match, TRBD1 (6 bases). The CDR3 contains 15 residues. The V gene's germline CDR1 is LNHDA and CDR2 SQIVND (reference sequence). V lost 10 bases to trimming and J lost 2 bases, with 20 bases between them.

The CDR3 DNA follows: TGTGCCAGCTCACCCATTAGCAGGGATAACACAGATACGCAGTATTTT. It specifies CASSPISRDNTDTQYF. V and J are TRBV18 and TRBJ2-3, with D perhaps TRBD1 (5 bases). The CDR3 consists of 16 residues. Germline values: CDR1 KGHSH, CDR2 LQKENI. The V and J ends lost 3 bases and 2 bases respectively, with 15 bases between them.

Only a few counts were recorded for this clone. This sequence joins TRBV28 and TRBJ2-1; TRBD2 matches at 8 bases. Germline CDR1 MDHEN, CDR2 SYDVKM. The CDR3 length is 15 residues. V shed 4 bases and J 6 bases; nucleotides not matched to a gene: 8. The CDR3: CASSYTGGRSNEQFF. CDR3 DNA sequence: TGTGCCAGCAGTTATACGGGGGGGCGATCCAATGAGCAGTTCTTC.

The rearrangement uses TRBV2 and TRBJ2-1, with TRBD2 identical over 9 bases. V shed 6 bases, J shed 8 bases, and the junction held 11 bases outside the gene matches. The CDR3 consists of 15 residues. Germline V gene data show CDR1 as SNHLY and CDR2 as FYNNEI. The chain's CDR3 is CASRSLAGRSDEQFF. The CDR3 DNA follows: TGTGCCAGCAGGTCCCTAGCGGGGCGTTCGGATGAGCAGTTCTTC.

The CDR3 DNA sequence: TGTGCCAGCAGTCCCCCCCTAGGGCCCCAGCATTTT. This codes for CASSPPLGPQHF. The chain links TRBV28 to TRBJ1-5; no firm D call. Deletions cut 5 bases from V and 9 bases from J, with 11 bases between. In germline, CDR1 is MDHEN, CDR2 SYDVKM. This CDR3 has 12 residues.

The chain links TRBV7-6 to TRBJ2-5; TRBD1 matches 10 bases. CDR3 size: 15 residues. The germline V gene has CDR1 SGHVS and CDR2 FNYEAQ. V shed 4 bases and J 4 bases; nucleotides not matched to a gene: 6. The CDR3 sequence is CASSSGTGVRETQYF. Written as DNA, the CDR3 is TGTGCCAGCAGCTCCGGGACAGGGGTGAGAGAGACCCAGTACTTC.

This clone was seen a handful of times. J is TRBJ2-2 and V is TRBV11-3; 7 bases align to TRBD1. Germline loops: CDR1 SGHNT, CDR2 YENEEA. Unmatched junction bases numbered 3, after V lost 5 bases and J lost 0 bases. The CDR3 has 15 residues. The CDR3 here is CASSRGGSNTGELFF. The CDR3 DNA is TGTGCCAGCAGCCGAGGGGGCTCGAACACCGGGGAGCTGTTTTTT. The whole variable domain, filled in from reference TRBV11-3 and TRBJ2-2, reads EAGVVQSPRYKIIEKKQPVAFWCNPISGHNTLYWYLQNLGQGPELLIRYENEEAVDDSQLPKDRFSAERLKGVDSTLKIQPAELGDSAVYLCASSRGGSNTGELFFGEGSRLTVL.